This record looks at one TCR beta chain sequence and its context. Antigen unknown. The table came from immunoSEQ multiplex PCR; TCRdb's copy has only in-frame clones and leaves some out. In the table there are around 9,800 clones, about 81% of which are singletons. V dropped 5 bases and J dropped 4 bases, with 3 bases sitting between them. The CDR3 contains 11 residues. In germline, CDR1 is MNHNS, CDR2 SASEGT. This entry is derived from a study of graft-versus-host responses after intestinal transplantation. At the level of the study: For approximately three years after anti-thymocyte globulin induction, all recipients took tacrolimus and steroids. Findings and limits, study-wide: Allograft clonal ratios (graft-versus-host to host-versus-graft) were high in patients who had graft-donor T cell macrochimerism. The recipient marrow held GvH clones, and some of them showed up first in ileum or blood.

The authors processed graft tissue to release intraepithelial and lamina propria lymphocytes. The clonotype was recovered from a human patient who received an intestinal transplant, so some T cells may come from the graft donor. J is TRBJ2-1 and V is TRBV6-1; D is unclear. Specimen: ileum tissue, collected approximately 530 days after intestinal transplant. CDR3 in amino acids: CASSLYNEQFF. CDR3 DNA: TGTGCCAGCAGTCTTTACAATGAGCAGTTCTTC.